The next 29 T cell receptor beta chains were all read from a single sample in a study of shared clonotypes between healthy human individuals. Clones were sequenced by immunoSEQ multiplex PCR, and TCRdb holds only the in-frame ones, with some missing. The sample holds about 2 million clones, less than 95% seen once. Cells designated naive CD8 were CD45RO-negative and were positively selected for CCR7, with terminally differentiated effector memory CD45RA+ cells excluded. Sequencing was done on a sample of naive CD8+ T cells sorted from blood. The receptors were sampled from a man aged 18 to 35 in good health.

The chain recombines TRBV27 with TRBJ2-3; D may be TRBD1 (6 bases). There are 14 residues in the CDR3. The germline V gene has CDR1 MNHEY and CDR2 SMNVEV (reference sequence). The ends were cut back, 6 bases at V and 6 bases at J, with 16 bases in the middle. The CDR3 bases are TGTGCCAGCAGAGAAGACAGGATTATGGATACGCAGTATTTT. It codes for CASREDRIMDTQYF.

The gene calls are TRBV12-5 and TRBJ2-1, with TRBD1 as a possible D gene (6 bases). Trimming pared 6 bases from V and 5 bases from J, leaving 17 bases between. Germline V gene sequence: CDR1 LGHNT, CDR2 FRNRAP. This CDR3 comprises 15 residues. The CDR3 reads CASGYVWDNNNEQFF. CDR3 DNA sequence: TGTGCTAGTGGCTACGTTTGGGACAACAACAATGAGCAGTTCTTC.

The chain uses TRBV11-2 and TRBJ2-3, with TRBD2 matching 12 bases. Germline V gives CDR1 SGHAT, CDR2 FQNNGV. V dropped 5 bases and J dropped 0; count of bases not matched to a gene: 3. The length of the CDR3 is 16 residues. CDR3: CASSLTSGGSTDTQYF. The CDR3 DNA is TGTGCCAGCAGCCTTACTAGCGGGGGGAGCACAGATACGCAGTATTTT. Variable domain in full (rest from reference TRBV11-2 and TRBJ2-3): EAGVAQSPRYKIIEKRQSVAFWCNPISGHATLYWYQQILGQGPKLLIQFQNNGVVDDSQLPKDRFSAERLKGVDSTLKIQPAKLEDSAVYLCASSLTSGGSTDTQYFGPGTRLTVL.

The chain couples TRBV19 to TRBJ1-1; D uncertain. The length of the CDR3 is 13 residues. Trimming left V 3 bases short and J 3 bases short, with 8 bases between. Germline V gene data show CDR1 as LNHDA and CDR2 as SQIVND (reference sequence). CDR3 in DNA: TGTGCCAGTAGTATCTTCAAGGACACTGAAGCTTTCTTT. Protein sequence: CASSIFKDTEAFF.

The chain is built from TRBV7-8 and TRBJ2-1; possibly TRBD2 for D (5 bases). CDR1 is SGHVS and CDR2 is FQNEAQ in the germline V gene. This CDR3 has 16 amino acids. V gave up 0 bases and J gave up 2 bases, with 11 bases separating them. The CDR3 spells CASSLAVSEAYNEQFF. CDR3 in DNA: TGTGCCAGCAGCTTAGCGGTATCGGAGGCCTACAATGAGCAGTTCTTC.

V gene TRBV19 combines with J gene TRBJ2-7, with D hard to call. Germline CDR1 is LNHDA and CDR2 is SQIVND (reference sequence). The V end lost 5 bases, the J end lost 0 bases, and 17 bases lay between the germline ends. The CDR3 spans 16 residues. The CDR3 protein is CASSPSSEFGSYEQYF. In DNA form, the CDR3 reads TGTGCCAGTAGTCCCTCTTCGGAGTTCGGCTCCTACGAGCAGTACTTC.

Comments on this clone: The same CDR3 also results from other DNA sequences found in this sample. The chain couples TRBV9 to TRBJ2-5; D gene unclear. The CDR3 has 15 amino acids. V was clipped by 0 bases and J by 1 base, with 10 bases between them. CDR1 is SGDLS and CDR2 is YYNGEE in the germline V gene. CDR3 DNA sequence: TGTGCCAGCAGCGTAGATGGTCGGGTCCAAGAGACCCAGTACTTC. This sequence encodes CASSVDGRVQETQYF.

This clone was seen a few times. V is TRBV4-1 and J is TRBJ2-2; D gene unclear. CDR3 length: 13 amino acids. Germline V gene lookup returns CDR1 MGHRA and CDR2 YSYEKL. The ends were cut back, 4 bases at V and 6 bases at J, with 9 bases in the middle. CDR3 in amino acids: CASSRVPAGELFF. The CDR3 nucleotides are TGCGCCAGCAGCCGTGTTCCGGCCGGGGAGCTGTTTTTT.

In nucleotides, the CDR3 is TGTGCCAGCAGTGAAGCCCCGGGGGTTCGGCCCCAGCATTTT. As protein: CASSEAPGVRPQHF. The chain joins TRBV6-1 to TRBJ1-5; the D gene is possibly TRBD1 (5 bases). CDR1 is MNHNS, CDR2 SASEGT, per germline. CDR3 size: 14 residues. V lost 0 bases to trimming and J lost 9 bases, with 12 bases between them.

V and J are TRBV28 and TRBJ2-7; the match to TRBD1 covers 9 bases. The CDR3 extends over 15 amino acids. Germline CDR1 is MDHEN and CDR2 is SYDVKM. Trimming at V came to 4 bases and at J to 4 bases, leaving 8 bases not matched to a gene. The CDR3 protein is CASSSPGQGLYEQYF. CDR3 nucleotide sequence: TGTGCCAGCAGTTCGCCGGGACAGGGTCTTTACGAGCAGTACTTC. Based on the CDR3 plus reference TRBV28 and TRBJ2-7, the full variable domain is DVKVTQSSRYLVKRTGEKVFLECVQDMDHENMFWYRQDPGLGLRLIYFSYDVKMKEKGDIPEGYSVSREKKERFSLILESASTNQTSMYLCASSSPGQGLYEQYFGPGTRLTVT.

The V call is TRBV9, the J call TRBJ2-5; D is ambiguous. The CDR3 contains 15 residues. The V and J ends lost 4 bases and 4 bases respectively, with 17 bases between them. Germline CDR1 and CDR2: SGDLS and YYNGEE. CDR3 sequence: CASSPSGVITETQYF. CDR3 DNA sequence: TGTGCCAGCAGCCCCTCTGGGGTAATCACAGAGACCCAGTACTTC.

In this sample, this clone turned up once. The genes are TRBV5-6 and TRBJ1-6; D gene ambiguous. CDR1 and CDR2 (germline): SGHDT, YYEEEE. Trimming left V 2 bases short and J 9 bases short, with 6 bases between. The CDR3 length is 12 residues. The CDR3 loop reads CASSFGPSPLHF. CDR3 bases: TGTGCCAGCAGCTTCGGTCCTTCACCCCTCCACTTT.

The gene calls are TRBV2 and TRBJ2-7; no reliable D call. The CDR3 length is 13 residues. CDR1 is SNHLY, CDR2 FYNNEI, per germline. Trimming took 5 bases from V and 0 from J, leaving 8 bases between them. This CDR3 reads CASSLSVSYEQYF. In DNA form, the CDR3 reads TGTGCCAGCAGTTTAAGCGTCTCCTACGAGCAGTACTTC.

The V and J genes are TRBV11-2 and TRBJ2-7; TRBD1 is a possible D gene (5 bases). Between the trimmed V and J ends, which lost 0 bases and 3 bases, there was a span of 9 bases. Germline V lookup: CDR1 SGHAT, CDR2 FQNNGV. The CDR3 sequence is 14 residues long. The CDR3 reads CASSLEDSRYEQYF. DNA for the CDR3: TGTGCCAGCAGCTTAGAAGACAGCCGCTACGAGCAGTACTTC.

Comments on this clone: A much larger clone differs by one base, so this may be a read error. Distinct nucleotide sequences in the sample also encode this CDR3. The CDR3 coding sequence is TGTGCCAGCAGCTTGAACACCGGGGAGCTGTTTTTT. Translated: CASSLNTGELFF. The chain recombines TRBV7-2 with TRBJ2-2; D not certain. The CDR3 sequence is 12 residues long. From germline, CDR1 is SGHTA and CDR2 FQGNSA. V was cut by 3 bases and J by 1 base, with 0 bases left in between.

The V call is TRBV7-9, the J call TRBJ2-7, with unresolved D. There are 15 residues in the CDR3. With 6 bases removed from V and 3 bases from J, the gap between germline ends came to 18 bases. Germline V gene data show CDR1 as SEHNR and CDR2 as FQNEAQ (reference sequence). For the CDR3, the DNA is TGTGCCAGCAGTACTTTAGCAAACTGGTACTACGAGCAGTACTTC. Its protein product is CASSTLANWYYEQYF.

CDR3 in DNA: TGCGCCAGCAGCCATTCACCGGGACAGGGGAACAATGAGCAGTTCTTC. It translates to CASSHSPGQGNNEQFF. The rearrangement links TRBV4-1 to TRBJ2-1; 10 nucleotides align to TRBD1. The germline V gene encodes CDR1 MGHRA and CDR2 YSYEKL. The CDR3 covers 16 residues. V was clipped by 3 bases and J by 5 bases; unmatched bases: 7.

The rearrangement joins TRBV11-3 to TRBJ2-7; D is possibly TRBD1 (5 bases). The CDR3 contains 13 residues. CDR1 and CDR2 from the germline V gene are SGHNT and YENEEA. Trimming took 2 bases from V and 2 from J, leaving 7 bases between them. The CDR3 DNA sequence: TGTGCCAGCAGCTTAAGGGGAACCTACGAGCAGTACTTC. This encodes CASSLRGTYEQYF.

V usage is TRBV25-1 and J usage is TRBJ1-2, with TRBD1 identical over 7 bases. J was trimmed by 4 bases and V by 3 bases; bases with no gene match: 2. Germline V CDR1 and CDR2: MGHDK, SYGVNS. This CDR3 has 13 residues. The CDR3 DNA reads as TGTGCCAGCAGTGACCAGGGGGGCTATGGCTACACCTTC. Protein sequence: CASSDQGGYGYTF.

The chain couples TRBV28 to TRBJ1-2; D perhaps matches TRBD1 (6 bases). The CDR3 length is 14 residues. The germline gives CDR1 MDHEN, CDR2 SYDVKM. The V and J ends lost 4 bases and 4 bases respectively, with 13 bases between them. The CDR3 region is CASSSITGFYGYTF. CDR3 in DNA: TGTGCCAGCAGTTCCATCACAGGGTTCTATGGCTACACCTTC.

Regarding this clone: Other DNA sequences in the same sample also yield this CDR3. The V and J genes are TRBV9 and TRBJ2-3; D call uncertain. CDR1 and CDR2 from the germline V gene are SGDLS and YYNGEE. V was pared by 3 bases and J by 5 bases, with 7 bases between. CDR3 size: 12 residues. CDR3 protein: CASSGSGDTQYF. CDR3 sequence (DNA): TGTGCCAGCAGCGGCTCGGGAGATACGCAGTATTTT.

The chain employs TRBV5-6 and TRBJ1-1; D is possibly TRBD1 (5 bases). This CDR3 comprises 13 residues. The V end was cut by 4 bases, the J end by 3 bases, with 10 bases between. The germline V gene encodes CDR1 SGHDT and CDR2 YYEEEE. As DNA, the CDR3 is TGTGCCAGCAGCCGGGGCCTTTACACTGAAGCTTTCTTT. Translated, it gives CASSRGLYTEAFF.

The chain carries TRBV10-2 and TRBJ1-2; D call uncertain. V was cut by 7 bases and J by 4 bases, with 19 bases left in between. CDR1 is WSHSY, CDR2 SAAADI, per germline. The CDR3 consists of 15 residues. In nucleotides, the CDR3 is TGCGCCAGCACGATGGACGAGGACCTCATCTATGGCTACACCTTC. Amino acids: CASTMDEDLIYGYTF.

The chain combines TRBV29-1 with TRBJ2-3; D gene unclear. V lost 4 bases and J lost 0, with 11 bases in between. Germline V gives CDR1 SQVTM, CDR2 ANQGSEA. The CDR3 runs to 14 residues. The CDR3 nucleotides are TGCAGCGTTGCCTACCCACATAGCACAGATACGCAGTATTTT. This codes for CSVAYPHSTDTQYF.

CDR3 DNA sequence: TGTGCCAGCAGCTTAGACCCAGGGGAAGGAGAAGAGCAGTACTTC. Translated, it gives CASSLDPGEGEEQYF. The chain joins TRBV7-6 to TRBJ2-7; tentative D call: TRBD1 (6 bases). Per germline, CDR1 SGHVS and CDR2 FNYEAQ. The V and J ends lost 1 base and 7 bases respectively, with 17 bases between them. The CDR3 totals 15 residues.

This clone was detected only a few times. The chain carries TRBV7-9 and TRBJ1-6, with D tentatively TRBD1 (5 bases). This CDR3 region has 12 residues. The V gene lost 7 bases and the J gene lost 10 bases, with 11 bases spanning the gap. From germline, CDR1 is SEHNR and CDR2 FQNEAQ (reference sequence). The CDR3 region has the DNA TGTGCCAGCACCTGGGGGGAATCACCCCTCCACTTT. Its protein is CASTWGESPLHF.

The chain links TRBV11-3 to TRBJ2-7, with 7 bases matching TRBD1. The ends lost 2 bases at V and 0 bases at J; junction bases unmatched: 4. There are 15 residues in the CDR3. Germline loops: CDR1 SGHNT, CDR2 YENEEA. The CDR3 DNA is TGTGCCAGCAGCTTACGAGGGGGCTCCTCCTACGAGCAGTACTTC. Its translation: CASSLRGGSSYEQYF.

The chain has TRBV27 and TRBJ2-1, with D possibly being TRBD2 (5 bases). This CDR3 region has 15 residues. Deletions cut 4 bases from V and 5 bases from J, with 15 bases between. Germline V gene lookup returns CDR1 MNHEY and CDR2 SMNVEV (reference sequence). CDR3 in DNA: TGTGCCAGCAGTTACGATTCCGGGAAGAACAATGAGCAGTTCTTC. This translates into CASSYDSGKNNEQFF.

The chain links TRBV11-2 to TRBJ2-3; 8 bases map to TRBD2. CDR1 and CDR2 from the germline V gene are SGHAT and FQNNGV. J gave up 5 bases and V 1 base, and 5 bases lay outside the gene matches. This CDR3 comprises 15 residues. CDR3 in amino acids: CASSLGGGQGDTQYF. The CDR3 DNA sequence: TGTGCCAGCAGCTTAGGCGGGGGGCAGGGAGATACGCAGTATTTT.